This is a list of T cell receptor beta chains from one sample in a study of blood T cells in healthy people across ages. TCRdb used MiXCR to reprocess the 5' RACE reads, holding one entry per CDR3 protein. This table has 1.5 million to 2 million distinct CDR3 sequences, about 50% appearing once. The specimen sequenced was blood. The source is a woman in her 40s in good health. CDR3s include the opening cysteine and the closing phenylalanine or tryptophan. The D gene is left open where the match is weak. The listing skips clone size in some rows; elsewhere it reads once, few, many or a size class.

.,TRBJ2-1,few,TRBV6-1,CASSKTRREQFF,TGTGCCAGCAGTAAGACTAGAAGGGAGCAGTTCTTC
TRBD2,TRBJ2-3,few,TRBV25-1,CASSENRGLAGDRGDTQYF,TGTGCCAGCAGTGAAAATCGGGGCCTAGCGGGGGACCGAGGAGATACGCAGTATTTT
.,TRBJ2-4,.,TRBV18,CASSARVDLAKSIQYF,TGTGCCAGCTCAGCCCGGGTGGACCTAGCCAAAAGCATTCAGTACTTC
.,TRBJ2-3,few,TRBV29-1,CSAAPDGTDTQYF,TGCAGCGCTGCCCCGGATGGCACAGATACGCAGTATTTT
TRBD1,TRBJ1-2,.,TRBV27,CASSEYRGEPTF,TGTGCCAGCAGCGAATACAGGGGTGAGCCCACCTTC
.,TRBJ2-5,few,TRBV27,CASSYGGETGFQETQYF,TGTGCCAGCAGTTATGGGGGGGAGACAGGGTTTCAAGAGACCCAGTACTTC
.,TRBJ2-4,.,TRBV6-5,CASSYSTPPAGLYF,TGTGCCAGCAGTTACTCGACTCCCCCAGCAGGGTTGTACTTC
.,TRBJ1-6,.,TRBV20-1,CSAAGDSYNSPLHF,TGCAGTGCTGCAGGAGACTCCTATAATTCACCCCTCCACTTT
.,TRBJ2-7,few,TRBV5-1,CASSDDSAYEQYF,TGCGCCAGCAGCGACGACAGCGCCTACGAGCAGTACTTC
.,TRBJ2-4,.,TRBV2,CASSEPRVGNIQYF,TGTGCCAGCAGTGAACCCAGGGTGGGAAACATTCAGTACTTC
.,TRBJ2-7,.,TRBV5-1,CASSFGDISYEQYF,TGCGCCAGCAGCTTCGGAGACATCTCCTACGAGCAGTACTTC
TRBD1,TRBJ2-5,once,TRBV6-1,CASSEGDRVGEQYF,TGTGCCAGCAGTGAAGGAGACAGGGTGGGGGAGCAGTACTTC
.,TRBJ2-5,.,TRBV5-1,CASSLIPGREETQYF,TGCGCCAGCAGCTTGATCCCCGGCAGGGAAGAGACCCAGTACTTC
.,TRBJ2-1,.,TRBV27,CASSPMVGDEQFF,TGTGCCAGCAGCCCCATGGTGGGCGATGAGCAGTTCTTC
.,TRBJ1-1,.,TRBV7-9,CASSFPRWEPGGVVTEAFF,TGTGCCAGCAGCTTCCCCCGGTGGGAGCCAGGTGGTGTAGTTACTGAAGCTTTCTTT
.,TRBJ2-1,few,TRBV6-5,CASSYLVTLTEQFF,TGTGCCAGCAGTTACCTGGTTACACTCACCGAGCAGTTCTTC
.,TRBJ2-3,.,TRBV9,CASSVEINTDTQYF,TGTGCCAGCAGCGTAGAAATTAACACAGATACGCAGTATTTT
.,TRBJ1-2,.,TRBV20-1,CNTRSNYGYTF,TGCAACACCAGGTCTAACTATGGCTACACCTTC
TRBD1,TRBJ2-6,.,TRBV28,CASRRREGQGAIGANVLTF,TGTGCCAGCAGGAGGAGGGAGGGACAGGGGGCAATTGGGGCCAACGTCCTGACTTTC
TRBD1,TRBJ2-3,.,TRBV5-1,CASSGQGEDTQYF,TGCGCCAGCAGTGGACAGGGTGAAGATACGCAGTATTTT
.,TRBJ1-1,.,TRBV5-1,CASHWGPNTEAFF,TGCGCCAGTCACTGGGGGCCGAACACTGAAGCTTTCTTT
.,TRBJ2-3,few,TRBV20-1,CSARPDTSTDTQYF,TGCAGTGCTAGGCCCGACACTAGCACAGATACGCAGTATTTT
.,TRBJ2-1,.,TRBV7-9,CASSNRAYNEQFF,TGTGCCAGCAGCAACCGGGCCTACAATGAGCAGTTCTTC
.,TRBJ2-3,few,TRBV5-1,CASSLVGTYTDTQYF,TGCGCCAGCAGCTTGGTCGGCACGTACACAGATACGCAGTATTTT